This record covers a single T cell receptor beta chain. What it binds is not known. Looked up from germline, CDR1 is DFQATT and CDR2 is SNEGSKA (reference sequence). With 0 bases removed from V and 8 bases from J, the gap between germline ends came to 5 bases. CDR3 length: 12 amino acids. This entry is derived from a study of response to subunit inactivated influenza vaccine. TCRdb re-called the RT-PCR reads through MiXCR, storing one row per CDR3 protein. The sample has more than 550,000 distinct CDR3 sequences, 10% to 15% seen once. Study outcomes and limitations: The authors proposed limited new T cell recruitment per seasonal influenza vaccination.

This clonotype was obtained from a man aged 50-59 years who received an inactivated influenza vaccine. The source was PBMCs from blood, collected on the day of vaccination. This rearrangement joins TRBV20-1 to TRBJ1-6; D not resolved. The CDR3 nucleotides are TGCAGTGCTAGAGATATGGATTCACCCCTCCACTTT. Residues: CSARDMDSPLHF.